One sample yielded the 13 T cell receptor beta chains listed below, sequenced in a study of Ad26.COV2.S vaccination and SARS-CoV-2 variants. Libraries were prepared by immunoSEQ multiplex PCR; TCRdb keeps only in-frame clonotypes and omits some of them. Of about 350,000 clones listed, more than 85% are singletons. Documented treatment: around 19 received Ad26.COV2.S at low or high dose, single or two shots; about five received placebo; per-sample allocation not given. Sampling occurred on day 63 after the first vaccine or placebo injection. The specimen comprised peripheral blood, sampled in a trial of Ad26.COV2.S vaccine versus placebo. The receptors originated from a person between 18 and 59 years old who received the Ad26.COV2.S COVID-19 vaccine or a placebo.

The V gene is TRBV5-6, the J gene TRBJ1-2; the D is unclear. The CDR3 is 14 amino acids. The germline gives CDR1 SGHDT, CDR2 YYEEEE. V was cut by 4 bases and J by 6 bases, with 16 bases left in between. The CDR3 coding sequence is TGTGCCAGCAGCCCACTGTCGGGGTACCATGGCTACACCTTC. This encodes CASSPLSGYHGYTF.

The chain links TRBV5-6 to TRBJ2-7, with D possibly matching TRBD1 (6 bases). V dropped 4 bases and J dropped 4 bases, with 18 bases sitting between them. The CDR3 totals 15 residues. Germline values: CDR1 SGHDT, CDR2 YYEEEE. The CDR3 region is CASSRSRGPIYEQYF. CDR3 coding DNA: TGTGCCAGCAGCAGAAGCAGGGGCCCGATTTACGAGCAGTACTTC.

This clone has only one observation. The rearrangement joins TRBV7-9 to TRBJ2-7; 8 nucleotides align to TRBD1. V was clipped by 2 bases and J by 4 bases; unmatched bases: 4. The CDR3 has 14 amino acids. Germline CDR1 and CDR2: SEHNR and FQNEAQ (reference sequence). This CDR3 is CASSLPGGEYEQYF. The CDR3, as DNA: TGTGCCAGCAGCTTACCAGGGGGCGAATACGAGCAGTACTTC.

V usage is TRBV6-1 and J usage is TRBJ2-6; TRBD1 is a possible D gene (6 bases). V lost 4 bases to trimming and J lost 3 bases, with 19 bases between them. The CDR3 runs 18 residues. CDR1 is MNHNS and CDR2 is SASEGT in the germline V gene. CDR3 coding DNA: TGTGCCAGCAGTGCCCTAAGCACAGGGTTTCGTGGGGCCAACGTCCTGACTTTC. As protein: CASSALSTGFRGANVLTF.

This chain connects TRBV5-1 to TRBJ1-1; D remains unclear. This CDR3 region has 15 residues. Germline-derived CDR1 and CDR2 are SGHRS and YFSETQ. V lost 0 bases and J 0 bases, leaving 9 bases between the germline ends. The CDR3 region is CASSLVSDVNTEAFF. The CDR3, as DNA: TGCGCCAGCAGCTTGGTGTCGGACGTGAACACTGAAGCTTTCTTT.

The chain combines TRBV7-2 with TRBJ1-5, with a weak D call TRBD1 (5 bases). CDR1 is SGHTA, CDR2 FQGNSA, per germline. Between the trimmed V and J ends, which lost 5 bases and 6 bases, there was a span of 11 bases. This CDR3 comprises 13 residues. The CDR3 DNA is TGTGCCAGCAGCGCCAGGGTTGGTCAGCCCCAGCATTTT. Translated, it gives CASSARVGQPQHF.

This clone has a single count. J is TRBJ2-7 and V is TRBV6-1, with 10 bases identical to TRBD2. In germline, CDR1 is MNHNS, CDR2 SASEGT. This CDR3 region has 15 residues. With V trimmed by 2 bases and J by 3 bases, 4 bases remained unmatched. The CDR3 nucleotides are TGTGCCAGCAGTGAAACTAGCGGGGCAAACTACGAGCAGTACTTC. It translates to CASSETSGANYEQYF.

This chain uses TRBV5-6 with TRBJ2-7; the D gene is possibly TRBD2 (5 bases). Trimming removed 5 bases from V and 2 bases from J, with 11 bases in between. The CDR3 has 13 amino acids. Germline V CDR1 and CDR2: SGHDT, YYEEEE. This chain's CDR3 is CASRHSGTYEQYF. CDR3 coding DNA: TGTGCCAGCAGACACTCCGGGACCTACGAGCAGTACTTC.

The CDR3 loop is CASSPGQGSGELFF. CDR3 coding DNA: TGTGCCAGCAGCCCTGGACAGGGTTCAGGGGAGCTGTTTTTT. The V call is TRBV7-7, the J call TRBJ2-2, with 8 bases aligning to TRBD1. CDR3 length: 14 amino acids. From germline, CDR1 is SSHAT and CDR2 FNYEAQ (reference sequence). With 5 bases clipped from V and 8 bases from J, the junction kept 7 bases outside the gene matches.

This chain connects TRBV2 to TRBJ2-1; 9 bases are a match to TRBD2. This CDR3 has 14 residues. The germline V gene has CDR1 SNHLY and CDR2 FYNNEI. V trimming: 10 bases; J trimming: 2 bases; junction bases outside the gene matches: 6. The CDR3 DNA reads TGTGCCACCGAGACTAGCGGAGCCTACAATGAGCAGTTCTTC. It specifies CATETSGAYNEQFF.

V and J are TRBV6-4 and TRBJ2-7; TRBD1 matches at 10 bases. The CDR3 has 15 residues. V gave up 6 bases and J gave up 2 bases; unmatched junction bases: 7. Looked up from germline, CDR1 is MRHNA and CDR2 is SNTAGT. CDR3 coding DNA: TGTGCCAGCAGGGCCGGGACAGGGGACCCCTACGAGCAGTACTTC. Amino acids: CASRAGTGDPYEQYF.

The gene calls are TRBV28 and TRBJ2-7; possible D gene TRBD1, 5 bases. This CDR3 is 14 amino acids long. Germline CDR1 MDHEN, CDR2 SYDVKM. Trimming left V 3 bases short and J 6 bases short, with 15 bases between. CDR3 nucleotide sequence: TGTGCCAGCAGTTTTCCCGACAGCCTGGGCGAGCAGTACTTC. It specifies CASSFPDSLGEQYF.

This clone showed up just once. The chain uses TRBV11-2 and TRBJ2-2, with a weak D call TRBD1 (5 bases). Germline CDR1 reads SGHAT; CDR2 reads FQNNGV. This CDR3 has 15 residues. Trimming cost V 0 bases and J 1 base, with 6 bases left between them. The CDR3 DNA follows: TGTGCCAGCAGCTTAGAGGGGCAGAACACCGGGGAGCTGTTTTTT. It codes for CASSLEGQNTGELFF.